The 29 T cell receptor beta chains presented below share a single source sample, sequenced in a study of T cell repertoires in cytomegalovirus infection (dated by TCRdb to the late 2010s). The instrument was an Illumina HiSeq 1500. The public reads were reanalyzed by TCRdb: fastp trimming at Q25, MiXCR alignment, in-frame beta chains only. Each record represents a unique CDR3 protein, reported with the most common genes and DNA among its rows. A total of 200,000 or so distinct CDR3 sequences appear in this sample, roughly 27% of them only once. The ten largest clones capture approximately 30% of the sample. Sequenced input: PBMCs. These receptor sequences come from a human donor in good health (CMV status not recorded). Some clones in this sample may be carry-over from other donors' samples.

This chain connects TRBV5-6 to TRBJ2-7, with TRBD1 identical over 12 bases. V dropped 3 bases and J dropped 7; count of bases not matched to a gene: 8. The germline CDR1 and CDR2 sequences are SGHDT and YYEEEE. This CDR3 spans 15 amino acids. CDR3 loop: CASSSGTGGTREQYF. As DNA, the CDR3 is TGTGCCAGCAGCTCCGGGACAGGGGGCACGAGGGAGCAGTACTTC.

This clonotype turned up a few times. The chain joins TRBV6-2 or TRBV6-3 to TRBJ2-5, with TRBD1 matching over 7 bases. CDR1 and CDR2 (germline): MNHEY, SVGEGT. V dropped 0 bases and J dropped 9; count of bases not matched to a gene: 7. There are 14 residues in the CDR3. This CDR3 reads CASSYSTGPAAQYF. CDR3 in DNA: TGTGCCAGCAGTTACTCGACAGGGCCGGCGGCCCAGTACTTC.

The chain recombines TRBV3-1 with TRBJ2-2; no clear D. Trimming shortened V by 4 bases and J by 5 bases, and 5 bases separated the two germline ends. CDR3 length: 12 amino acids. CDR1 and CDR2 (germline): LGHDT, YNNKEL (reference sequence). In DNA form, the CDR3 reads TGTGCCAGCAGCCGGGGAACCGGGGAGCTGTTTTTT. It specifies CASSRGTGELFF.

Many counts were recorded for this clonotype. The CDR3 nucleotides are TGTGCCAGCACCGGAGTGAGGAACCAGGTTTATGGCTACACCTTC. As protein: CASTGVRNQVYGYTF. The chain uses TRBV7-2 and TRBJ1-2, with unresolved D. The CDR3 runs 15 residues. CDR1 and CDR2 from the germline V gene are SGHTA and FQGNSA. The V gene lost 7 bases and the J gene lost 5 bases, with 20 bases spanning the gap.

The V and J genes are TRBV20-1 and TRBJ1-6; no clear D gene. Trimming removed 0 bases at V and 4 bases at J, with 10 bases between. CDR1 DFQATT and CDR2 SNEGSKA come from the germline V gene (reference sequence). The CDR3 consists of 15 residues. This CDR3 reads CSARDWSSYNSPLHF. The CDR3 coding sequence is TGCAGTGCTAGAGATTGGTCAAGTTATAATTCACCCCTCCACTTT.

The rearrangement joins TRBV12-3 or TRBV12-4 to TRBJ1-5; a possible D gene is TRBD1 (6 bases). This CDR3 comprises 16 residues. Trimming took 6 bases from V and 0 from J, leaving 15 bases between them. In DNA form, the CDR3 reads TGTGCCAGCAGGATGACAGGAGGGGATAGCAATCAGCCCCAGCATTTT. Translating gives CASRMTGGDSNQPQHF.

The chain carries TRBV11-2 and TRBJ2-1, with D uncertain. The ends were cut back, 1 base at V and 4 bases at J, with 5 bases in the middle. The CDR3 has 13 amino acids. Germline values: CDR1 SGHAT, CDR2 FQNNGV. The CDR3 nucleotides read TGTGCCAGCAGCTTAGTCGAGTACAATGAGCAGTTCTTC. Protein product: CASSLVEYNEQFF.

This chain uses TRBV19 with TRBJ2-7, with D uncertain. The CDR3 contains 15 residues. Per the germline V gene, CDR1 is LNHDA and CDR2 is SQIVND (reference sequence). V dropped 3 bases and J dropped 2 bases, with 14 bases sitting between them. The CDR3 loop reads CASSIRLVSPYEQYF. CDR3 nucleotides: TGTGCCAGTAGTATTAGGCTAGTTAGTCCCTACGAGCAGTACTTC.

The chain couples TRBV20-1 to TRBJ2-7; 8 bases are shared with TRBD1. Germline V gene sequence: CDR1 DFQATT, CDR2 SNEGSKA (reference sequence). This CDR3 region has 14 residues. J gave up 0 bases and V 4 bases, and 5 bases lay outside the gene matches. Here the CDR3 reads CSATTGTGSYEQYF. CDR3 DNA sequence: TGCAGTGCTACCACCGGGACAGGCTCCTACGAGCAGTACTTC.

CDR3 nucleotides: TGTGCCAGCAGTCGGACAGGGAACACCGGGGAGCTGTTTTTT. Residues: CASSRTGNTGELFF. J is TRBJ2-2 and V is TRBV6-2 or TRBV6-3, with 7 nucleotides matching TRBD1. CDR1 is MNHEY and CDR2 is SVGEGT in the germline V gene. This CDR3 region has 14 residues. With V trimmed by 5 bases and J by 1 base, 1 base remained unmatched.

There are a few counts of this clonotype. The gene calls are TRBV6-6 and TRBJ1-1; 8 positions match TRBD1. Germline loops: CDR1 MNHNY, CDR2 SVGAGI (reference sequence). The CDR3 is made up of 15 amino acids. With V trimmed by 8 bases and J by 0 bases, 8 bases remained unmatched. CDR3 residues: CASGDRGGMNTEAFF. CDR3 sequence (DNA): TGTGCCAGCGGAGACAGGGGAGGTATGAACACTGAAGCTTTCTTT.

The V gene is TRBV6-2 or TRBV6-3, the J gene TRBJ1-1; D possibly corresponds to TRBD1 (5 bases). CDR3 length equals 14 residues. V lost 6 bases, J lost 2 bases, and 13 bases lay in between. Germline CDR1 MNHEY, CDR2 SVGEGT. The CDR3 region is CASSLTQGNTEAFF. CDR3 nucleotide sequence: TGTGCCAGCAGCCTTACGCAGGGCAACACTGAAGCTTTCTTT.

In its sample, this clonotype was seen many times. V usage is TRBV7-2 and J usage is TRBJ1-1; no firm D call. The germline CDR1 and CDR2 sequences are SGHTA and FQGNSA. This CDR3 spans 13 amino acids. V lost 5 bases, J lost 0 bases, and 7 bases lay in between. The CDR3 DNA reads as TGTGCCAGCAGCGCGCGACTGAACACTGAAGCTTTCTTT. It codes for CASSARLNTEAFF.

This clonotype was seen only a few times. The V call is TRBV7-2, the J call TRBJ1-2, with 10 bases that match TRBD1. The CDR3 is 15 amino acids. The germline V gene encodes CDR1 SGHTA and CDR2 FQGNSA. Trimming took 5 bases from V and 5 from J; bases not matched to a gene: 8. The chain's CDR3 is CASSPGTGVGYGYTF. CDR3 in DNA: TGTGCCAGCAGCCCTGGGACAGGGGTGGGGTATGGCTACACCTTC.

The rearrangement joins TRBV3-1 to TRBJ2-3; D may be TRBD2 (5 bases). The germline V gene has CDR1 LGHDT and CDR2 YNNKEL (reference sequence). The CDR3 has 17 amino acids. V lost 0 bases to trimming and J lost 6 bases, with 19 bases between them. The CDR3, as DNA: TGTGCCAGCAGCCAAGATTACGACCACCCTTCGGGGGATACGCAGTATTTT. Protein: CASSQDYDHPSGDTQYF.

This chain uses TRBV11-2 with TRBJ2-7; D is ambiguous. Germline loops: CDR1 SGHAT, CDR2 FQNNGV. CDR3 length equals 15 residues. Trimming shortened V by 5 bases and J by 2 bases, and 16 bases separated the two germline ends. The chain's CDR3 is CASSPFGLTAYEQYF. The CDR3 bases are TGTGCCAGCAGCCCTTTCGGCCTTACTGCCTACGAGCAGTACTTC.

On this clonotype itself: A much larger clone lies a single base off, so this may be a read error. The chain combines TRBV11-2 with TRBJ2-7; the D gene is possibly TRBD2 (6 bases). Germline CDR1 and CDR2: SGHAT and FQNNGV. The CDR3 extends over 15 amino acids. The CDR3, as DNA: TGTGCCTGCAGCTTAAGGGGCGGCAGGGCGGGAGAGCAGTACTTC. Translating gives CACSLRGGRAGEQYF.

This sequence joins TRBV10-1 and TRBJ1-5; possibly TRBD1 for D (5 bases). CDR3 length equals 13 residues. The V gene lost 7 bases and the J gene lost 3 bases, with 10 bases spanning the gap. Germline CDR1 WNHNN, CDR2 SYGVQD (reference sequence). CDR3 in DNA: TGCGCCAGCAATGGGACCTCCAATCAGCCCCAGCATTTT. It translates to CASNGTSNQPQHF.

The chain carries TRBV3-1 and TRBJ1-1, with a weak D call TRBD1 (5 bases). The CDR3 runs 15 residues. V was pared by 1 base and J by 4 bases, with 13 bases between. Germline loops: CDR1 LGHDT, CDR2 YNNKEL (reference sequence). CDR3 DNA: TGTGCCAGCAGCCAAGGGTTGGGGACGACCACTGAAGCTTTCTTT. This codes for CASSQGLGTTTEAFF.

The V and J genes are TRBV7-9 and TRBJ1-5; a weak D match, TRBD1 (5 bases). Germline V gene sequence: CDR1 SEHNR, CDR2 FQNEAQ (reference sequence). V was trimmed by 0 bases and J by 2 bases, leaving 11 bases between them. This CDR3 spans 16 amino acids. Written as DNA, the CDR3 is TGTGCCAGCAGCTTAGCTGGGGACGCCGGCAATCAGCCCCAGCATTTT. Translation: CASSLAGDAGNQPQHF.

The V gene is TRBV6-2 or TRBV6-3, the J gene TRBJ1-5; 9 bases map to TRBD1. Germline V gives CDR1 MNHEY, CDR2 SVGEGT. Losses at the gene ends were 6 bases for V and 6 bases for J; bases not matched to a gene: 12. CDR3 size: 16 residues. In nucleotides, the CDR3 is TGTGCCAGCAGGGGAACGGGACAGGGAATGGGTCAGCCCCAGCATTTT. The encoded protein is CASRGTGQGMGQPQHF.

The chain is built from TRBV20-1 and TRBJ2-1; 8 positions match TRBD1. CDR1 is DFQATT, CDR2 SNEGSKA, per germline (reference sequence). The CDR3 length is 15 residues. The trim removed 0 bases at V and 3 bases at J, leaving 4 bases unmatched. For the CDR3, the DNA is TGCAGTGCTAGAGATTTAACAGGGGGCTACAATGAGCAGTTCTTC. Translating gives CSARDLTGGYNEQFF.

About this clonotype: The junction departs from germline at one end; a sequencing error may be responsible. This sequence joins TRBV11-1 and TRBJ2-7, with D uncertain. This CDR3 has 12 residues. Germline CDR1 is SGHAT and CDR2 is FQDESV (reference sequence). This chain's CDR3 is CTSSQNTYEQYF. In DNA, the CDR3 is TGTACCAGCAGCCAAAATACCTACGAGCAGTACTTC.

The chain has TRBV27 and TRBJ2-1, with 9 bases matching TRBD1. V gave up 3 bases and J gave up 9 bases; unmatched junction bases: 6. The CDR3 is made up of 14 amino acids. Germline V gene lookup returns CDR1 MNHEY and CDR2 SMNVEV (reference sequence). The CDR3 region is CASSLTGGGGEQFF. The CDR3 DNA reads TGTGCCAGCAGTTTGACAGGGGGGGGTGGTGAGCAGTTCTTC.

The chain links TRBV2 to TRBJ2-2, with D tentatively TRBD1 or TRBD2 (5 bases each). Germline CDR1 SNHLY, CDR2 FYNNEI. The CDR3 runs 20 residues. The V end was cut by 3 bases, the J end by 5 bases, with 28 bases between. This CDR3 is CASSESRTLSGTPRTGELFF. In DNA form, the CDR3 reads TGTGCCAGCAGTGAGTCCCGAACTCTCTCCGGGACCCCAAGAACCGGGGAGCTGTTTTTT.

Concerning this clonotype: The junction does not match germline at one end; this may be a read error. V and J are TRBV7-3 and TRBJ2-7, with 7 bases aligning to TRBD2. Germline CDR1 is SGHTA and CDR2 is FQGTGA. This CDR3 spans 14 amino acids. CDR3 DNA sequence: TGTGCCAGCAGCTTAGGGGGGGGACCTTACGAGCGGTACTTC. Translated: CASSLGGGPYERYF.

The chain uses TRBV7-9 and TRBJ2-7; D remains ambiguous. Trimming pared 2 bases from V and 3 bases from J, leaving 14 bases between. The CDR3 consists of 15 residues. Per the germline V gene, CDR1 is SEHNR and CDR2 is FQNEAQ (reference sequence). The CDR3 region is CASSLSLDLNYEQYF. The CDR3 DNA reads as TGTGCCAGCAGCTTATCTCTGGACCTCAACTACGAGCAGTACTTC.

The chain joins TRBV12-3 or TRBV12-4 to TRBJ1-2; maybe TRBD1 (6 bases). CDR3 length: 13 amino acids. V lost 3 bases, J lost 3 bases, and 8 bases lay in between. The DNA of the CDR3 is TGTGCCAGCAGTTTGCAGGGGCACTATGGCTACACCTTC. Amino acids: CASSLQGHYGYTF.

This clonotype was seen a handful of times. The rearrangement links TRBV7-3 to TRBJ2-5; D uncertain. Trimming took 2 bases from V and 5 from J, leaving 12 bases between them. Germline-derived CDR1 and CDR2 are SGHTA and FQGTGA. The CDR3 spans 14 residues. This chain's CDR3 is CASSLGSQPETQYF. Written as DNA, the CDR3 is TGTGCCAGCAGCTTAGGTAGCCAACCGGAGACCCAGTACTTC.